The 17 T cell receptor beta chains below come from one sample, sequenced in a study of cytotoxic CD8 clonotypes in ibrutinib-treated CLL. Profiled with immunoSEQ multiplex PCR; TCRdb holds only in-frame clones, not every one. This table has about 140,000 clones, roughly 80% appearing once. The input for sequencing was PBMCs, taken after 12 months of ibrutinib treatment. The receptors stem from a human donor with chronic lymphocytic leukemia.

The rearrangement joins TRBV28 to TRBJ2-7; TRBD2 matches 9 bases. CDR3 length: 15 residues. The J segment lost 6 bases and the V segment lost 3 bases, leaving 9 bases of the junction unmatched. CDR1 is MDHEN, CDR2 SYDVKM, per germline. CDR3 region: CASSLAGTAGGEQYF. The CDR3 DNA is TGTGCCAGCAGTTTGGCCGGGACAGCGGGAGGCGAGCAGTACTTC.

The chain carries TRBV5-4 and TRBJ2-5; D is unclear. Germline V gives CDR1 SGHNT, CDR2 YYREEE (reference sequence). The V end was cut by 2 bases, the J end by 2 bases, with 10 bases between. This CDR3 has 14 residues. The CDR3 spells CASSFGLGQETQYF. CDR3 coding DNA: TGTGCCAGCAGCTTCGGTCTGGGACAAGAGACCCAGTACTTC.

This clone was picked up a small number of times. The gene calls are TRBV19 and TRBJ1-4; D is undetermined. Germline CDR1 reads LNHDA; CDR2 reads SQIVND (reference sequence). Deletions cut 7 bases from V and 8 bases from J, with 17 bases between. CDR3 length: 14 amino acids. The CDR3 loop reads CASTRRYAGEKLFF. The CDR3 DNA is TGTGCCAGTACGAGGAGGTACGCGGGGGAAAAACTGTTTTTT.

The chain combines TRBV4-1 with TRBJ2-7; D perhaps matches TRBD2 (6 bases). Between the trimmed V and J ends, which lost 4 bases and 5 bases, there was a span of 15 bases. The CDR3 is made up of 14 amino acids. From germline, CDR1 is MGHRA and CDR2 YSYEKL. CDR3 protein: CASSPPAGRDEQYF. The CDR3 nucleotides are TGCGCCAGCAGCCCTCCGGCGGGACGGGACGAGCAGTACTTC.

This sequence joins TRBV4-1 and TRBJ2-3; D gene ambiguous. Germline V gene data show CDR1 as MGHRA and CDR2 as YSYEKL. Trimming pared 0 bases from V and 0 bases from J, leaving 10 bases between. The CDR3 runs 16 residues. The CDR3 nucleotides read TGCGCCAGCAGCCAAGAAAGGAGCACTAGCACAGATACGCAGTATTTT. The encoded protein is CASSQERSTSTDTQYF.

This rearrangement joins TRBV7-9 to TRBJ2-7, with 7 bases that match TRBD1. V trimming: 6 bases; J trimming: 2 bases; junction bases outside the gene matches: 4. The CDR3 has 13 residues. CDR1 and CDR2 from the germline V gene are SEHNR and FQNEAQ (reference sequence). In nucleotides, the CDR3 is TGTGCCAGCAGAATAGGACAGGCCTACGAGCAGTACTTC. Translated, it gives CASRIGQAYEQYF.

This chain joins TRBV28 and TRBJ1-5; 10 bases map to TRBD1. Germline V gives CDR1 MDHEN, CDR2 SYDVKM. Trimming at V came to 2 bases and at J to 3 bases, leaving 4 bases not matched to a gene. The CDR3 extends over 16 amino acids. The CDR3 bases are TGTGCCAGCAGTTTAACCGGGACAGGGGACAATCAGCCCCAGCATTTT. Amino acids: CASSLTGTGDNQPQHF.

The chain combines TRBV10-3 with TRBJ2-3; 13 bases are shared with TRBD2. The V gene's germline CDR1 is ENHRY and CDR2 SYGVKD. The junction had 14 bases not matched to a gene; V was cut back by 4 bases and J by 4 bases. This CDR3 is built from 19 residues. The CDR3 DNA reads TGTGCCATCAGTGGCGGGGGACTAGCGGGGTCTTTTCCCCCAGATACGCAGTATTTT. This translates into CAISGGGLAGSFPPDTQYF.

The chain employs TRBV5-6 and TRBJ2-6; maybe TRBD2 (5 bases). Germline V gene lookup returns CDR1 SGHDT and CDR2 YYEEEE. The CDR3 is 16 residues long. V lost 4 bases and J 2 bases, leaving 13 bases between the germline ends. The CDR3 region is CASSPWAGAGANVLTF. The CDR3 DNA reads TGTGCCAGCAGCCCCTGGGCCGGGGCTGGGGCCAACGTCCTGACTTTC.

The V gene is TRBV6-6, the J gene TRBJ2-7, with 8 bases aligning to TRBD1. This CDR3 comprises 12 residues. The V segment lost 6 bases and the J segment 6 bases; nucleotides outside the gene matches: 4. Germline V lookup: CDR1 MNHNY, CDR2 SVGAGI (reference sequence). DNA for the CDR3: TGTGCCAGCAGACAGGGGGTGATCGAGCAGTACTTC. As protein: CASRQGVIEQYF.

The rearrangement joins TRBV10-1 to TRBJ2-7; D may be TRBD1 or TRBD2 (6 bases each). Germline CDR1 and CDR2: WNHNN and SYGVQD (reference sequence). The CDR3 extends over 14 amino acids. The V end was cut by 9 bases, the J end by 5 bases, with 20 bases between. Here the CDR3 DNA reads TGCGCCAGTCCCGATAGGGGGGCAGTCCACGAGCAGTACTTC. It encodes CASPDRGAVHEQYF.

This chain uses TRBV15 with TRBJ2-7, with 8 positions matching TRBD1. Looked up from germline, CDR1 is LNHNV and CDR2 is YYDKDF (reference sequence). This CDR3 contains 14 residues. The V and J ends lost 2 bases and 1 base, in that order; junction bases with no gene match: 1. The CDR3 nucleotides are TGTGCCACCAGCAGAACAGGGGGATCCTACGAGCAGTACTTC. Its protein is CATSRTGGSYEQYF.

This clone was found a few times. The V and J genes are TRBV19 and TRBJ1-3, with 7 bases matching TRBD1. From germline, CDR1 is LNHDA and CDR2 SQIVND (reference sequence). V lost 3 bases, J lost 3 bases, and 11 bases stayed unmatched. This CDR3 has 17 amino acids. CDR3 residues: CASSIPRGQGVGNTIYF. For the CDR3, the DNA is TGTGCCAGTAGTATCCCACGCGGGCAGGGGGTTGGAAACACCATATATTTT.

The rearrangement joins TRBV5-1 to TRBJ2-5, with D unresolved. Germline V gene data show CDR1 as SGHRS and CDR2 as YFSETQ. The CDR3 length is 14 residues. V lost 7 bases and J lost 0, with 13 bases in between. CDR3 sequence: CASYPTLYQETQYF. The DNA of the CDR3 is TGCGCCAGCTACCCCACACTGTACCAAGAGACCCAGTACTTC. The variable domain in full, with the rest retrieved from reference TRBV5-1 and TRBJ2-5, is KAGVTQTPRYLIKTRGQQVTLSCSPISGHRSVSWYQQTPGQGLQFLFEYFSETQRNKGNFPGRFSGRQFSNSRSEMNVSTLELGDSALYLCASYPTLYQETQYFGPGTRLLVL.

The J gene is TRBJ1-2, the V gene TRBV27; perhaps TRBD1 as D (6 bases). Trimming removed 9 bases at V and 3 bases at J, with 23 bases between. The CDR3 contains 16 residues. The germline V gene encodes CDR1 MNHEY and CDR2 SMNVEV (reference sequence). CDR3 in amino acids: CASSNRVGVSYYGYTF. The CDR3 coding sequence is TGTGCCAGTTCCAACAGGGTTGGCGTGAGTTACTATGGCTACACCTTC.

The V call is TRBV18, the J call TRBJ2-7, with D perhaps TRBD1 (6 bases). CDR3 length: 14 amino acids. Deletions cut 3 bases from V and 4 bases from J, with 13 bases between. From germline, CDR1 is KGHSH and CDR2 LQKENI. The CDR3 sequence: CASSPETGPYEQYF. For the CDR3, the DNA is TGTGCCAGCTCACCCGAGACAGGACCGTACGAGCAGTACTTC.

The chain carries TRBV28 and TRBJ1-1; D is ambiguous. The CDR3 spans 12 residues. Trimming took off 6 bases at V and 9 bases at J, with 14 bases between the two ends. The germline CDR1 and CDR2 sequences are MDHEN and SYDVKM. For the CDR3, the DNA is TGTGCCAGCAGCTCCACTGACCGGAAAGCTTTCTTT. Amino acid sequence: CASSSTDRKAFF.